A selection of T cell receptor beta chains follows, all from one sample in a study of blood T cell repertoires in COVID-19. Only in-frame clones appear in the TCRdb table, and some are missing; sequencing was by immunoSEQ multiplex PCR. Of about 250,000 clones in the sample, around 86% were seen once. The sample was peripheral blood. Receptor source: a woman in her 30s with active or convalescent COVID-19. Both conserved end residues are part of each CDR3. Fields, in order: J gene, V gene, clone size, D gene, CDR3 protein, CDR3 DNA. A D gene is named only where the DNA matches it firmly. Size tells how often a clone was seen (once, few, many) or the class of an expanded clone, and some rows leave it out.

J: TRBJ1-1
V: TRBV10-1
size: .
D: .
CDR3: CASAAKRNSEAFF
DNA: TGCGCCAGTGCGGCTAAAAGGAACTCTGAAGCTTTCTTT

J: TRBJ2-3
V: TRBV6-1
size: .
D: .
CDR3: CASSEVASTDTQYF
DNA: TGTGCCAGCAGTGAAGTCGCGAGCACAGATACGCAGTATTTT

J: TRBJ2-2
V: TRBV5-8
size: .
D: .
CDR3: CASSLAARGTGELFF
DNA: TGTGCCAGCAGCTTGGCAGCCAGGGGCACCGGGGAGCTGTTTTTT

J: TRBJ2-2
V: TRBV7-2
size: .
D: .
CDR3: CASSLEGAVGELFF
DNA: TGTGCCAGCAGCTTAGAAGGGGCGGTCGGGGAGCTGTTTTTT

J: TRBJ2-5
V: TRBV7-9
size: .
D: TRBD2
CDR3: CASSQWEGSQETQYF
DNA: TGTGCCAGCAGCCAATGGGAGGGTAGCCAAGAGACCCAGTACTTC

J: TRBJ2-1
V: TRBV7-3
size: .
D: .
CDR3: CASSSDSSSYNEQFF
DNA: TGTGCCAGCAGCTCGGACTCGAGCTCCTACAATGAGCAGTTCTTC

J: TRBJ2-3
V: TRBV30
size: .
D: .
CDR3: CAWSVGGFKGDTQYF
DNA: TGTGCCTGGAGTGTAGGGGGTTTCAAGGGAGATACGCAGTATTTT

J: TRBJ2-5
V: TRBV7-6
size: .
D: TRBD2
CDR3: CASSLVVTGGLRETQYF
DNA: TGTGCCAGCAGCTTAGTTGTGACGGGGGGTTTGAGGGAGACCCAGTACTTC

J: TRBJ1-6
V: TRBV3-1/TRBV3-2
size: .
D: .
CDR3: CASSQDRRGHSPLHF
DNA: TGTGCCAGCAGCCAAGACCGGCGAGGGCATTCACCCCTCCACTTT

J: TRBJ2-1
V: TRBV7-3
size: .
D: .
CDR3: CASSLRRGSYNEQFF
DNA: TGTGCCAGCAGCTTGAGGCGGGGCTCCTACAATGAGCAGTTCTTC

J: TRBJ2-7
V: TRBV29-1
size: .
D: TRBD1
CDR3: CSAVRDRGVYEQYF
DNA: TGCAGCGCTGTCCGGGACAGGGGAGTTTACGAGCAGTACTTC

J: TRBJ1-1
V: TRBV18
size: .
D: .
CDR3: CASSPARGNTEAFF
DNA: TGTGCCAGCTCACCAGCCAGGGGGAACACTGAAGCTTTCTTT

J: TRBJ2-3
V: TRBV11-3
size: .
D: .
CDR3: CASSSGLGTDTQYF
DNA: TGTGCCAGCAGCTCTGGCCTGGGCACAGATACGCAGTATTTT

J: TRBJ1-4
V: TRBV19
size: .
D: .
CDR3: CASSTQGPGEKLFF
DNA: TGTGCCAGTAGTACGCAGGGGCCCGGGGAAAAACTGTTTTTT

J: TRBJ2-2
V: TRBV6-5
size: .
D: TRBD2
CDR3: CATRLAANTGELFF
DNA: TGTGCCACCCGACTAGCGGCGAACACCGGGGAGCTGTTTTTT

J: TRBJ1-2
V: TRBV7-9
size: .
D: .
CDR3: CASSAGGGYTF
DNA: TGTGCCAGCAGCGCTGGAGGTGGCTACACCTTC

J: TRBJ1-5
V: TRBV4-1
size: few
D: .
CDR3: CASSLTGVNQPQHF
DNA: TGCGCCAGCAGCCTTACGGGGGTCAATCAGCCCCAGCATTTT

J: TRBJ2-3
V: TRBV10-3
size: .
D: TRBD2
CDR3: CAISVISGAPTDTQYF
DNA: TGTGCCATCAGTGTGATTAGCGGGGCCCCCACAGATACGCAGTATTTT

J: TRBJ1-2
V: TRBV5-1
size: few
D: TRBD1
CDR3: CASSPGDSFDGYTF
DNA: TGCGCCAGCAGCCCAGGGGACAGTTTCGATGGCTACACCTTC

J: TRBJ1-6
V: TRBV4-1
size: .
D: TRBD1
CDR3: CASSQDRGVSPLHF
DNA: TGCGCCAGCAGCCAAGACAGGGGGGTCTCACCCCTCCACTTT

J: TRBJ1-6
V: TRBV7-9
size: .
D: .
CDR3: CASSLGGTDNSPLHF
DNA: TGTGCCAGCAGCTTGGGGGGGACGGATAATTCACCCCTCCACTTT

J: TRBJ2-1
V: TRBV6-4
size: .
D: .
CDR3: CASSDNRGLEQFF
DNA: TGTGCCAGCAGTGACAATCGGGGGTTAGAGCAGTTCTTC

J: TRBJ2-7
V: TRBV27
size: .
D: .
CDR3: CASSYRKWGYEQYF
DNA: TGTGCCAGCAGTTACAGGAAGTGGGGCTACGAGCAGTACTTC

J: TRBJ2-1
V: TRBV4-1
size: .
D: .
CDR3: CASSQDRRQGIEQFF
DNA: TGCGCCAGCAGCCAAGATCGAAGGCAGGGGATTGAGCAGTTCTTC

J: TRBJ2-5
V: TRBV6-1
size: .
D: TRBD1
CDR3: CASSEGRGRSETQYF
DNA: TGTGCCAGCAGTGAGGGCAGGGGGCGGTCAGAGACCCAGTACTTC

J: TRBJ2-3
V: TRBV15
size: .
D: .
CDR3: CATSRDRAGRTDTQYF
DNA: TGTGCCACCAGCAGAGATAGGGCAGGGAGGACAGATACGCAGTATTTT

J: TRBJ1-1
V: TRBV4-2
size: .
D: TRBD1
CDR3: CASSQDPRTGNTEAFF
DNA: TGTGCCAGCAGCCAAGATCCCAGGACAGGGAACACTGAAGCTTTCTTT

J: TRBJ2-7
V: TRBV6-2/TRBV6-3
size: .
D: TRBD2
CDR3: CASSLGLAIYEQYF
DNA: TGTGCCAGCAGCCTGGGACTAGCGATCTACGAGCAGTACTTC

J: TRBJ2-7
V: TRBV28
size: .
D: TRBD1
CDR3: CASSGGQGPYEQYF
DNA: TGTGCCAGCAGTGGGGGACAGGGGCCCTACGAGCAGTACTTC

J: TRBJ1-5
V: TRBV27
size: .
D: TRBD1
CDR3: CASSLSRTGGQPQHF
DNA: TGTGCCAGCAGTTTATCCCGGACAGGGGGTCAGCCCCAGCATTTT

J: TRBJ1-3
V: TRBV7-8
size: .
D: .
CDR3: CASSPPRGQTRSGNTIYF
DNA: TGTGCCAGCAGCCCACCCCGCGGACAGACACGCTCTGGAAACACCATATATTTT

J: TRBJ2-1
V: TRBV9
size: .
D: .
CDR3: CASSVQGPRVEQFF
DNA: TGTGCCAGCAGCGTCCAGGGGCCGCGTGTTGAGCAGTTCTTC